The clone carrying this T cell receptor beta chain was counted at least ten times. Its target is unknown. The unsorted libraries were prepared from 2 million PBMCs (stored at -80 C). This entry comes from a study of neurological immune-mediated disorders. General study points: HTLV-1-associated myelopathy had the most TCR clonal expansion, whereas multiple sclerosis had the least (lower than in healthy controls). CDR3 amino acid sequences found in expanded clones were never shared across subjects, suggesting private repertoires in all groups.

Over 160 million TCR-beta sequences from 15-18 subjects came out of each sequencing run. One entry per CDR3 protein results from TCRdb running MiXCR on the 5' RACE reads. The sample carries tens of thousands of distinct CDR3 sequences, less than 15% recorded once. This CDR3 comprises 15 residues. CDR1 and CDR2 from the germline V gene are SGHTA and FQGNSA. V was trimmed by 4 bases and J by 4 bases, leaving 14 bases between them. V gene TRBV7-2 combines with J gene TRBJ2-1; D is ambiguous. This TCR was sampled from a woman aged 60 to 75 with HTLV-1-associated myelopathy (HAM/TSP). Sequencing was carried out using PBMCs. CDR3 in amino acids: CASSSTLGSYNEQFF. In nucleotides, the CDR3 is TGTGCCAGCAGCTCGACCCTGGGTTCTTACAATGAGCAGTTCTTC.